These 2 T cell receptor beta chains were all obtained from the same sample, sequenced in a study of blood T cell repertoires in COVID-19. Measured with immunoSEQ multiplex PCR; TCRdb has only the in-frame clones, and not every one. This table holds about 190,000 clones, over 75% found once. Sequences were obtained from peripheral blood. The origin of the receptors is a man aged 50 to 59 who had recovered from COVID-19.

V and J are TRBV27 and TRBJ1-4, with unresolved D. The V gene's germline CDR1 is MNHEY and CDR2 SMNVEV (reference sequence). The germline V and J ends were trimmed by 5 bases and 0 bases, with 16 bases remaining between them. The CDR3 sequence is 17 residues long. CDR3 region: CASSPFADSATNEKLFF. CDR3 nucleotides: TGTGCCAGCAGTCCCTTCGCCGACTCTGCAACTAATGAAAAACTGTTTTTT.

This sequence joins TRBV9 and TRBJ2-1, with 7 bases identical to TRBD2. Germline trimming cut 4 bases from V and 8 bases from J; bases unmatched to any gene: 12. Germline V gene sequence: CDR1 SGDLS, CDR2 YYNGEE. The CDR3 extends over 15 amino acids. CDR3 residues: CASSPVTRGGDEQFF. The CDR3 DNA sequence: TGTGCCAGCAGCCCCGTGACTAGGGGAGGGGATGAGCAGTTCTTC. The whole variable domain, filled in from reference TRBV9 and TRBJ2-1, reads DSGVTQTPKHLITATGQRVTLRCSPRSGDLSVYWYQQSLDQGLQFLIQYYNGEERAKGNILERFSAQQFPDLHSELNLSSLELGDSALYFCASSPVTRGGDEQFFGPGTRLTVL.